These 19 T cell receptor beta chains were sequenced from one sample in a study of blood T cell repertoires in COVID-19. Here immunoSEQ multiplex PCR was the method, and the copy in TCRdb shows in-frame clones only, minus some. Among 210,000 or so clones listed, around nine tenths were seen once. The sequenced sample consisted of PBMCs or T cells enriched from blood (not recorded which). These TCRs come from a man aged 25 to 45 who had recovered from COVID-19.

The V and J genes are TRBV28 and TRBJ1-2, with 10 bases aligning to TRBD1. Trimming took 5 bases from V and 4 from J; bases not matched to a gene: 4. Germline V lookup: CDR1 MDHEN, CDR2 SYDVKM. This CDR3 region has 14 residues. The CDR3 DNA sequence: TGTGCCAGCAGTCCGGGGACAGGGGCCTATGGCTACACCTTC. This sequence encodes CASSPGTGAYGYTF.

For the CDR3, the DNA is TGTGCCAGCAGTTGGCAGGGGACTAGCGGGGCCCCATTCTTC. It yields the protein CASSWQGTSGAPFF. The rearrangement joins TRBV2 to TRBJ2-1; TRBD2 matches 13 bases. With V trimmed by 5 bases and J by 16 bases, 11 bases remained unmatched. Germline lookup yields CDR1 SNHLY and CDR2 FYNNEI. The CDR3 extends over 14 amino acids.

The rearrangement uses TRBV5-6 and TRBJ1-5; 7 nucleotides align to TRBD1. J was trimmed by 7 bases and V by 2 bases; bases with no gene match: 3. The CDR3 totals 13 residues. CDR1 and CDR2 from the germline V gene are SGHDT and YYEEEE. The DNA for the CDR3 is TGTGCCAGCAGCTTCACAGGGGAACAGCCCCAGCATTTT. It codes for CASSFTGEQPQHF.

The chain employs TRBV28 and TRBJ1-1, with 8 positions matching TRBD1. Germline-derived CDR1 and CDR2 are MDHEN and SYDVKM. The CDR3 extends over 14 amino acids. The trim removed 5 bases at V and 3 bases at J, leaving 5 bases unmatched. The CDR3 sequence: CASSIGQGDTEAFF. CDR3 DNA sequence: TGTGCCAGCAGTATTGGACAGGGAGACACTGAAGCTTTCTTT.

This CDR3 reads CASSPRRATEAFF. CDR3 coding DNA: TGTGCCAGCAGTCCCCGGCGGGCCACTGAAGCTTTCTTT. V is TRBV4-2 and J is TRBJ1-1; D is ambiguous. Germline V gives CDR1 LGHNA, CDR2 YNFKEQ. The CDR3 is 13 amino acids. V lost 6 bases, J lost 4 bases, and 12 bases lay in between.

V and J are TRBV2 and TRBJ2-3, with 8 bases matching TRBD1. Unmatched junction bases numbered 3, after V lost 0 bases and J lost 4 bases. The CDR3 totals 15 residues. Germline V lookup: CDR1 SNHLY, CDR2 FYNNEI. The DNA for the CDR3 is TGTGCCAGCAGTGAAGCGCAGGGGGCCGCAGATACGCAGTATTTT. Translation gives CASSEAQGAADTQYF.

V usage is TRBV6-4 and J usage is TRBJ2-1, with 9 nucleotides matching TRBD2. The CDR3 length is 15 residues. V lost 3 bases to trimming and J lost 0 bases; unmatched junction nucleotides: 0. Germline V gene data show CDR1 as MRHNA and CDR2 as SNTAGT. The CDR3 sequence is CASSEAGGSYNEQFF. The CDR3 bases are TGTGCCAGCAGTGAAGCGGGAGGCTCCTACAATGAGCAGTTCTTC.

The chain joins TRBV7-9 to TRBJ1-4; TRBD1 matches 9 bases. The germline V gene has CDR1 SEHNR and CDR2 FQNEAQ (reference sequence). This CDR3 region has 19 residues. Trimming cost V 4 bases and J 10 bases; bases outside gene matches: 22. CDR3 in amino acids: CASSSESGTGLMWAGKLFF. CDR3 in DNA: TGTGCCAGCAGCTCCGAGTCCGGGACAGGGCTGATGTGGGCAGGAAAACTGTTTTTT.

This rearrangement joins TRBV6-2 or TRBV6-3 to TRBJ2-3; D is unresolved. The CDR3 extends over 17 amino acids. V dropped 4 bases and J dropped 1 base, with 18 bases sitting between them. Germline assignment: CDR1 MNHEY and CDR2 SVGEGT. CDR3 DNA: TGTGCCAGCAGTTCCCCCTTCGGCTTAGGAGGCACAGATACGCAGTATTTT. Its translation: CASSSPFGLGGTDTQYF.

This sequence joins TRBV6-2 or TRBV6-3 and TRBJ1-1; TRBD1 matches at 8 bases. Trimming cost V 6 bases and J 5 bases; bases outside gene matches: 8. Germline CDR1 is MNHEY and CDR2 is SVGEGT. The CDR3 is made up of 14 amino acids. The CDR3 DNA is TGTGCCAGCAGCAGAACAGGGGGAGGAACTGAAGCTTTCTTT. Translating gives CASSRTGGGTEAFF.

The V and J genes are TRBV7-8 and TRBJ1-1, with D unresolved. This CDR3 contains 15 residues. Germline assignment: CDR1 SGHVS and CDR2 FQNEAQ. Trimming stripped 5 bases from V and 4 bases from J, with 17 bases between. CDR3: CASSPRPGEATEAFF. CDR3 coding DNA: TGTGCCAGCAGCCCCCGACCTGGAGAGGCCACTGAAGCTTTCTTT.

The gene calls are TRBV6-5 and TRBJ2-7; TRBD1 is a possible D gene (6 bases). Germline CDR1 is MNHEY and CDR2 is SVGAGI. Trimming removed 2 bases from V and 4 bases from J, with 15 bases in between. This CDR3 comprises 15 residues. The CDR3 is CASSYAAGAPYEQYF. CDR3 in DNA: TGTGCCAGCAGTTACGCCGCAGGGGCCCCATACGAGCAGTACTTC.

This clone is judged medium-sized. This rearrangement joins TRBV5-8 to TRBJ2-7, with D perhaps matching TRBD2 (6 bases). The CDR3 extends over 15 amino acids. V gave up 4 bases and J gave up 6 bases, with 20 bases separating them. Per germline, CDR1 SGHTS and CDR2 YDEGEE. The CDR3 here is CASSPTLTLALEQYF. The CDR3 nucleotides read TGTGCCAGCAGCCCCACCCTCACTCTAGCGCTCGAGCAGTACTTC.

This clone was recorded a few times. The V call is TRBV18, the J call TRBJ1-2, with 8 bases aligning to TRBD1. V was clipped by 3 bases and J by 7 bases; unmatched bases: 13. Germline CDR1 and CDR2: KGHSH and LQKENI. The CDR3 totals 16 residues. The CDR3 sequence is CASSPPNRGSRGGYTF. The CDR3, as DNA: TGTGCCAGCTCACCCCCGAACAGGGGGAGCCGCGGTGGCTACACCTTC.

Only a few counts were recorded for this clone. CDR3 sequence (DNA): TGTGCCACCAGCAGAGGAGGGGGCCATTCACCCCTCCACTTT. Amino acids: CATSRGGGHSPLHF. V is TRBV15 and J is TRBJ1-6, with 7 bases fitting TRBD1. Germline lookup yields CDR1 LNHNV and CDR2 YYDKDF (reference sequence). The V gene end was trimmed by 1 base and the J gene end by 8 bases; junction bases not matched to a gene: 2. The CDR3 covers 14 residues.

This chain uses TRBV28 with TRBJ2-1, with a tentative D call TRBD2 (5 bases). Germline lookup yields CDR1 MDHEN and CDR2 SYDVKM. Trimming left V 4 bases short and J 2 bases short, with 18 bases between. The CDR3 contains 17 residues. The CDR3 spells CASSSPPEGDTYNEQFF. The CDR3 DNA reads as TGTGCCAGCAGTTCCCCCCCTGAGGGTGATACCTACAATGAGCAGTTCTTC.

V and J are TRBV7-9 and TRBJ2-7, with 9 positions matching TRBD1. The CDR3 has 15 amino acids. After removal of 4 bases from V and 2 bases from J, the junction contained 6 bases not matched to a gene. The germline V gene has CDR1 SEHNR and CDR2 FQNEAQ (reference sequence). As DNA, the CDR3 is TGTGCCAGCAGCTCCCGGGACAGGGACACCTACGAGCAGTACTTC. Its translation is CASSSRDRDTYEQYF.

The rearrangement joins TRBV2 to TRBJ2-7, with 13 bases aligning to TRBD2. J gave up 11 bases and V 6 bases, and 10 bases lay outside the gene matches. CDR1 is SNHLY and CDR2 is FYNNEI in the germline V gene. The CDR3 has 14 residues. CDR3 region: CASREGLAGKGEYF. The CDR3 DNA reads as TGTGCCAGCAGGGAGGGACTAGCGGGAAAAGGGGAGTACTTC.

The J gene is TRBJ1-5, the V gene TRBV6-2 or TRBV6-3; possible D gene TRBD1, 5 bases. Germline CDR1 and CDR2: MNHEY and SVGEGT. The CDR3 consists of 12 residues. V lost 5 bases to trimming and J lost 11 bases, with 13 bases between them. Here the CDR3 DNA reads TGTGCCAGCAGTCGCGACAGTTTCTCCCAGCATTTT. Translation: CASSRDSFSQHF.